The rows below give T cell receptor beta chains drawn from one sample of a study of cytomegalovirus exposure and HLA in healthy donors. Produced via immunoSEQ multiplex PCR; TCRdb's table is partial and in-frame only. The sample lists about 140,000 clones, around 85% seen once, with 1.2% in the top ten. The sample comprised PBMCs. Receptors were obtained from a female donor in good health and CMV-seronegative. The conserved cysteine and the conserved F or W are not part of the CDR3 here. The order of the fields is V gene, J gene, CDR3 protein.

TRBV27,TRBJ2-7,ASNEAGTTHEQY
TRBV29-1,TRBJ2-1,SVEFQGDSYNEQF
TRBV7-9,TRBJ1-2,ASSGGTGRKGYT
TRBV6-5,TRBJ1-2,ASSYSEGGRSGYT
TRBV27,TRBJ2-1,ASSSSRTGGFNEQF
TRBV7-2,TRBJ2-7,ASSGSSYEQY
TRBV28,TRBJ1-1,ASSFQDRKDTEAF
TRBV4-2,TRBJ2-2,ASSQDPAGGPGTGELF
TRBV5-1,TRBJ2-1,ASSFRQGGYNEQF
TRBV12-5,TRBJ2-5,ASGLCTTSGRGQETQY
TRBV7-9,TRBJ1-5,ASSGQGAEQPQH
TRBV11-2,TRBJ2-1,ASSLDGFSSYNEQF
TRBV2,TRBJ2-7,ASSYSDSSYEQY
TRBV27,TRBJ1-4,ASRQGAGNEKLF
TRBV19,TRBJ1-2,ASSIAQIGYT
TRBV9,TRBJ2-3,ASSGTSGTDTQY
TRBV5-1,TRBJ1-1,ASLGQEGTEAF
TRBV4-2,TRBJ2-7,ASSQVQGFYEQY
TRBV10-2,TRBJ2-1,ASSRQGEIYNEQF
TRBV4-2,TRBJ1-4,ASSLEAGQNEKLF
TRBV5-1,TRBJ2-1,ASSLGLAGWDEQF
TRBV7-8,TRBJ2-1,ASTPPGLAVYNEQF
TRBV7-9,TRBJ2-7,ASSLAQSYEQY
TRBV18,TRBJ2-7,ASSPTGTYEQY
TRBV9,TRBJ2-1,ASSVQGSSYNEQF
TRBV19,TRBJ1-1,ASRAQGATAEAF
TRBV15,TRBJ1-5,ATSRDRSPNQPQH
TRBV5-6,TRBJ1-5,ASSLAGGGQPQH
TRBV2,TRBJ1-5,ASSRDRGQVQPQH
TRBV12-5,TRBJ2-1,ASAQTAGVQF
TRBV29-1,TRBJ1-5,SVDSDGSNQPQH
TRBV28,TRBJ2-2,ASSLYRGETGELF
TRBV6-5,TRBJ1-1,ASSYSNGGKAF
TRBV6-1,TRBJ2-6,ASSEDSSGANVLT
TRBV5-6,TRBJ2-2,ASSSATSGKEGWTGELF
TRBV6-5,TRBJ2-3,ASREGLRTDTQY
TRBV18,TRBJ1-5,ASSPQGGGRNQPQH
TRBV2,TRBJ2-7,ASSRLAYEQY
TRBV7-9,TRBJ2-1,ASSLTGANEQF
TRBV13,TRBJ2-7,ASSLVGTGYYEQY
TRBV5-5,TRBJ2-5,ASSQIAGAETQY
TRBV7-2,TRBJ2-7,ASSRGLAESYEQY
TRBV14,TRBJ1-4,ASSRNRGLDEKLF
TRBV2,TRBJ1-2,ASSGTSLNYGYT
TRBV4-2,TRBJ2-7,ASSPTYEQY
TRBV6-6,TRBJ2-7,ASKEQSYEQY
TRBV25-1,TRBJ2-7,ANYRDTSYEQY
TRBV5-6,TRBJ2-7,ASSLLPGQTSYEQY
TRBV27,TRBJ1-2,ASSLTRGKDYGYT
TRBV10-3,TRBJ2-1,AISEVGLAGVGNEQF
TRBV28,TRBJ1-1,ASSLGQVPGAF
TRBV6-5,TRBJ1-2,ASNTPRTGMSGYT